Shown below are 24 T cell receptor beta chains from a single sample sequenced in a study of T cells after yellow fever vaccination (dated 2019 in TCRdb). The label giving this sample's treatment or condition can be read as: live attenuated yellow fever vaccine strain. The library was built by means of 5' RACE. The sample was run on an Illumina HiSeq 2500. TCRdb's own reprocessing of the public reads used fastp at Q25 and MiXCR and kept productive beta chains. Identical CDR3 proteins give one entry, which carries the most common genes and DNA. The sample table records around 140,000 distinct CDR3 sequences; around 6.3% of these occur just once. The ten largest make up approximately 0.67% of the sample. Sample: CD4+ T cells sorted from PBMCs, taken 10 days after the yellow fever booster vaccination. The receptors were sampled from a man aged 25 to 45 who received the YFV17D yellow fever vaccine.

This chain uses TRBV7-2 with TRBJ2-7; 8 bases are a match to TRBD1. In germline, CDR1 is SGHTA, CDR2 FQGNSA. The CDR3 extends over 16 amino acids. V lost 4 bases, J lost 0 bases, and 8 bases stayed unmatched. Here the CDR3 DNA reads TGTGCCAGCAGCTCCCGGACAGGGAAAGCCTCCTACGAGCAGTACTTC. Translated, it gives CASSSRTGKASYEQYF.

This clonotype was counted many times. CDR3: CASSRDVVSGYTF. CDR3 nucleotides: TGTGCCAGCAGTCGGGACGTTGTTTCAGGCTACACCTTC. The gene calls are TRBV7-2 and TRBJ1-2; possible D gene TRBD1, 5 bases. The CDR3 extends over 13 amino acids. Trimming removed 6 bases at V and 8 bases at J, with 16 bases between. CDR1 is SGHTA and CDR2 is FQGNSA in the germline V gene.

This clonotype was seen repeatedly, ten times or more. The J gene is TRBJ2-4, the V gene TRBV3-1; D gene ambiguous. The CDR3 has 13 residues. Looked up from germline, CDR1 is LGHDT and CDR2 is YNNKEL (reference sequence). Trimming stripped 5 bases from V and 8 bases from J, with 13 bases between. CDR3 loop: CASSYRSPDIQYF. CDR3 nucleotides: TGTGCCAGCAGCTACCGATCTCCGGACATTCAGTACTTC.

This clonotype turned up a few times. V is TRBV25-1 and J is TRBJ1-6; weak D call: TRBD1 (5 bases). This CDR3 contains 15 residues. From germline, CDR1 is MGHDK and CDR2 SYGVNS. Trimming took off 4 bases at V and 7 bases at J, with 14 bases between the two ends. The CDR3 DNA is TGTGCCAGCAGTGGCCCCGGGGGGTGGAATTCACCCCTCCACTTT. It translates to CASSGPGGWNSPLHF.

This clonotype was counted ten times or more. V and J are TRBV14 and TRBJ2-5; TRBD2 might be the D (6 bases). Germline lookup yields CDR1 SGHDN and CDR2 FVKESK. Trimming removed 1 base at V and 1 base at J, with 10 bases between. This CDR3 region has 15 residues. The CDR3 protein is CASSQVGGFQETQYF. The CDR3 DNA sequence: TGTGCCAGCAGCCAAGTTGGAGGGTTCCAAGAGACCCAGTACTTC.

This clonotype occurred many times. This chain links TRBV12-3 or TRBV12-4 with TRBJ2-1; no firm D call. Trimming stripped 4 bases from V and 10 bases from J, with 8 bases between. CDR3 size: 11 residues. CDR3 sequence (DNA): TGTGCCAGCAGTTCCCTTAGGGAGCAGTTCTTC. It specifies CASSSLREQFF.

In its sample, this clonotype was seen many times. The DNA of the CDR3 is TGTGCCAGCAGTTACTCGACAGGGGGCGATGGCTACACCTTC. Protein product: CASSYSTGGDGYTF. The V and J genes are TRBV6-5 and TRBJ1-2; 10 positions match TRBD1. The CDR3 runs 14 residues. CDR1 is MNHEY and CDR2 is SVGAGI in the germline V gene. V lost 0 bases and J lost 6; bases outside the gene matches: 1.

The chain recombines TRBV19 with TRBJ2-1, with 11 bases matching TRBD2. V lost 2 bases, J lost 3 bases, and 3 bases stayed unmatched. CDR3 length: 16 amino acids. CDR1 and CDR2 (germline): LNHDA, SQIVND (reference sequence). Here the CDR3 reads CASSITSGSLYNEQFF. Written as DNA, the CDR3 is TGTGCCAGTAGTATAACTAGCGGGAGCCTCTACAATGAGCAGTTCTTC.

This clonotype has a count of ten or more. The CDR3 is CASSPLGVSGETQYF. The CDR3, as DNA: TGCGCCAGCAGCCCCCTGGGGGTTAGTGGGGAGACCCAGTACTTC. The chain joins TRBV4-3 to TRBJ2-5; D may match TRBD1 or TRBD2 (5 bases each). The CDR3 sequence is 15 residues long. V was pared by 4 bases and J by 5 bases, with 17 bases between. CDR1 LGHNA and CDR2 YSLEER come from the germline V gene.

This clonotype was recorded many times. V usage is TRBV20-1 and J usage is TRBJ1-4; 7 bases agree with TRBD1. Germline V lookup: CDR1 DFQATT, CDR2 SNEGSKA (reference sequence). With 5 bases clipped from V and 4 bases from J, the junction kept 4 bases outside the gene matches. This CDR3 comprises 13 residues. The DNA for the CDR3 is TGCAGTGCTGAGGACAGGTTTAATGAAAAACTGTTTTTT. Translated: CSAEDRFNEKLFF.

There are many counts of this clonotype. J is TRBJ2-3 and V is TRBV5-1; unclear D gene. Germline CDR1 is SGHRS and CDR2 is YFSETQ. CDR3 length: 13 residues. With 5 bases removed from V and 2 bases from J, the gap between germline ends came to 9 bases. CDR3 DNA: TGCGCCAGCAGGCAGGTCCCCACAGATACGCAGTATTTT. It codes for CASRQVPTDTQYF. The full variable domain, its missing parts supplied by reference TRBV5-1 and TRBJ2-3, is KAGVTQTPRYLIKTRGQQVTLSCSPISGHRSVSWYQQTPGQGLQFLFEYFSETQRNKGNFPGRFSGRQFSNSRSEMNVSTLELGDSALYLCASRQVPTDTQYFGPGTRLTVL.

This clonotype was counted many times. The chain combines TRBV5-1 with TRBJ2-1; 8 bases are shared with TRBD2. The CDR3 extends over 14 amino acids. CDR1 SGHRS and CDR2 YFSETQ come from the germline V gene. Trimming at V came to 4 bases and at J to 9 bases, leaving 9 bases not matched to a gene. CDR3 in DNA: TGCGCCAGCAGCGGGACTAGTGGAGGGAGTGAGCAGTTCTTC. This translates into CASSGTSGGSEQFF.

This clonotype was seen repeatedly, ten times or more. The gene calls are TRBV28 and TRBJ2-5, with 10 bases that match TRBD1. The CDR3 extends over 15 amino acids. Germline CDR1 is MDHEN and CDR2 is SYDVKM. V lost 2 bases to trimming and J lost 5 bases; unmatched junction nucleotides: 5. The CDR3: CASSLHGQGGETQYF. Here the CDR3 DNA reads TGTGCCAGCAGTTTACACGGACAGGGGGGTGAGACCCAGTACTTC.

This clonotype has at least ten counts. The CDR3 loop reads CASSLQTGWVPGANVLTF. For the CDR3, the DNA is TGTGCCAGCAGCCTCCAGACAGGGTGGGTACCTGGGGCCAACGTCCTGACTTTC. The J gene is TRBJ2-6, the V gene TRBV7-9; TRBD1 matches 7 bases. This CDR3 contains 18 residues. Germline V gene data show CDR1 as SEHNR and CDR2 as FQNEAQ (reference sequence). The J segment lost 2 bases and the V segment lost 5 bases, leaving 12 bases of the junction unmatched.

Comments on this clonotype: Just one base apart from a much larger clone, this may be a read error. V gene TRBV19 combines with J gene TRBJ2-1; weak D call: TRBD1 (5 bases). The V gene's germline CDR1 is LNHDA and CDR2 SQIVND (reference sequence). The CDR3 is 13 amino acids. CDR3 in DNA: TGTGCCAGTAGTATGCTTGTGCAGGGCGAGCAGTTATTC. Amino acids: CASSMLVQGEQLF.

This clonotype was detected a few times. The genes are TRBV6-2 or TRBV6-3 and TRBJ1-1, with D unclear. V lost 8 bases to trimming and J lost 9 bases, with 16 bases between them. CDR1 is MNHEY and CDR2 is SVGEGT in the germline V gene. The CDR3 covers 12 residues. The chain's CDR3 is CASYTTGLKAFF. CDR3 in DNA: TGTGCCAGCTATACTACGGGCCTAAAAGCTTTCTTT.

The chain has TRBV6-1 and TRBJ2-7, with TRBD2 identical over 7 bases. V trimming: 6 bases; J trimming: 3 bases; junction bases outside the gene matches: 8. Germline assignment: CDR1 MNHNS and CDR2 SASEGT. The CDR3 contains 14 residues. The CDR3 is CASRRSGTRYEQYF. In DNA, the CDR3 is TGTGCCAGCAGACGAAGCGGGACCCGCTACGAGCAGTACTTC.

This clonotype was seen at least ten times. The chain carries TRBV30 and TRBJ2-1; D is perhaps TRBD1 or TRBD2 (5 bases each). CDR1 GTSNPN and CDR2 SVGIG come from the germline V gene (reference sequence). Trimming cost V 2 bases and J 6 bases, with 11 bases left between them. The CDR3 runs 13 residues. The CDR3 protein is CAWSLQGPNEQFF. The CDR3 nucleotides read TGTGCCTGGAGTCTCCAGGGACCCAATGAGCAGTTCTTC. Complete variable domain (other parts from reference TRBV30 and TRBJ2-1): SQTIHQWPATLVQPVGSPLSLECTVEGTSNPNLYWYRQAAGRGLQLLFYSVGIGQISSEVPQNLSASRPQDRQFILSSKKLLLSDSGFYLCAWSLQGPNEQFFGPGTRLTVL.

There are many counts of this clonotype. This chain joins TRBV5-1 and TRBJ2-7; 13 positions agree with TRBD2. The CDR3 length is 16 residues. The trim removed 4 bases at V and 5 bases at J, leaving 9 bases unmatched. The V gene's germline CDR1 is SGHRS and CDR2 YFSETQ. CDR3 nucleotides: TGCGCCAGCAGCACGCCGGGACTAGCGGGATCCCACGAGCAGTACTTC. Translation gives CASSTPGLAGSHEQYF.

This clonotype has at least ten counts. The gene calls are TRBV5-5 and TRBJ2-7; 9 bases agree with TRBD2. Germline CDR1 is SGHKS and CDR2 is YYEKEE (reference sequence). The CDR3 spans 16 residues. J was trimmed by 0 bases and V by 1 base; bases with no gene match: 5. The CDR3 DNA reads as TGTGCCAGCAGCTTGAACGGACTAGCGAGCTCCTACGAGCAGTACTTC. It encodes CASSLNGLASSYEQYF.

V and J are TRBV12-3 or TRBV12-4 and TRBJ1-5, with D unclear. Trimming took off 2 bases at V and 5 bases at J, with 7 bases between the two ends. This CDR3 is 13 amino acids long. CDR3 in DNA: TGTGCCAGCAGTTTAACCGGGGATCAGCCCCAGCATTTT. Translated, it gives CASSLTGDQPQHF.

In the case of this clonotype: The CDR3 end shows no conserved phenylalanine or tryptophan, and so a read error is likely. No DNA is shown, since the ends of the CDR3 on it are uncertain; the CDR3 is the one TCRdb lists. This chain uses TRBV23-1 with TRBJ2-4; TRBD1, the D gene given by the table, was not confirmed from the DNA. TRBV23-1 is designated an ORF whose function remains uncertain. The CDR3 contains 13 residues when both ends are counted. CDR3 sequence: CASSHRTPGQGDL.

Ten or more counts support this clonotype. V is TRBV20-1 and J is TRBJ2-3, with 9 bases aligning to TRBD2. CDR3 length: 14 amino acids. The V gene end was trimmed by 6 bases and the J gene end by 2 bases; junction bases not matched to a gene: 6. Germline-derived CDR1 and CDR2 are DFQATT and SNEGSKA (reference sequence). DNA of the CDR3: TGCAGTGCCACGAGCGGGGGGTTCACAGATACGCAGTATTTT. It translates to CSATSGGFTDTQYF.

This clonotype showed up many times. The chain recombines TRBV20-1 with TRBJ2-6; no firm D call. CDR3 length equals 13 residues. Germline CDR1 and CDR2: DFQATT and SNEGSKA (reference sequence). Trimming pared 5 bases from V and 3 bases from J, leaving 8 bases between. The chain's CDR3 is CSAPRFGANVLTF. In DNA, the CDR3 is TGCAGTGCTCCGAGATTTGGGGCCAACGTCCTGACTTTC.